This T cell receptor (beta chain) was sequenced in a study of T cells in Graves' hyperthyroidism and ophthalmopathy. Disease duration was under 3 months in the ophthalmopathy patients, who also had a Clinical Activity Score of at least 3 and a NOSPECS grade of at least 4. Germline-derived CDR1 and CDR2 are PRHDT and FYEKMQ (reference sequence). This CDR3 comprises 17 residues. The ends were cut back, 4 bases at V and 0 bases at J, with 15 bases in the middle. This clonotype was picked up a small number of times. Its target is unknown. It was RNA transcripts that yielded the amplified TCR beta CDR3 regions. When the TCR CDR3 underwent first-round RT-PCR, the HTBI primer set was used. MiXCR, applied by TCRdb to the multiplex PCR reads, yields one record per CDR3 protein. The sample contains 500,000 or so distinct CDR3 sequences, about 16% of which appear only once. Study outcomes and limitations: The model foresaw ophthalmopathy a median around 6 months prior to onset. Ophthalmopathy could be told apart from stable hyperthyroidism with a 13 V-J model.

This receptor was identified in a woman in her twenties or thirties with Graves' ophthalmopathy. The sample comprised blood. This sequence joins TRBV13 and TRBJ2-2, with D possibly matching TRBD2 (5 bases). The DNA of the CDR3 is TGTGCCAGCAGCTCCCGCCCGGGAACGACGAACACCGGGGAGCTGTTTTTT. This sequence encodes CASSSRPGTTNTGELFF.